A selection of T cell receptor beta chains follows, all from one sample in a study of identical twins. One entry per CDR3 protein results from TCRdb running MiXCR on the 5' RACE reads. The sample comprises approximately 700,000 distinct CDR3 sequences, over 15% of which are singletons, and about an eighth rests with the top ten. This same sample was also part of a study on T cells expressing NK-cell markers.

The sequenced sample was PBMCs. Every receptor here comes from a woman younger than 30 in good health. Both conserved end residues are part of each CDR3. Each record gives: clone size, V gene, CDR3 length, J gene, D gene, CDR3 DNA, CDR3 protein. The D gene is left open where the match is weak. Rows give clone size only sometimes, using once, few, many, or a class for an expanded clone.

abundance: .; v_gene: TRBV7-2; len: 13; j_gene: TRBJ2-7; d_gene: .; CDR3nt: TGTGCCAGCAGCCACTCTAGCTCCTACGAGCAGTACTTC; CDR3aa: CASSHSSSYEQYF
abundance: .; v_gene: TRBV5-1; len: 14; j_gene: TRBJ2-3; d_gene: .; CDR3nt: TGCGCCAGCAGCTTACGGCAGAAAAGGGATACGCAGTATTTT; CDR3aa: CASSLRQKRDTQYF
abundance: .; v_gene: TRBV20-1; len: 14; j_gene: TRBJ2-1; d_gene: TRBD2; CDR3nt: TGCAGTGCAAACGGACTAGAGCCCTACAATGAGCAGTTCTTC; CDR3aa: CSANGLEPYNEQFF
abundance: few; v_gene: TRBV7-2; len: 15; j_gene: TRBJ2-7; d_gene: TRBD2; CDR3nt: TGTGCCAGCAGCTTAGGACTAGCGGGGAACTACGAGCAGTACTTC; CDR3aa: CASSLGLAGNYEQYF
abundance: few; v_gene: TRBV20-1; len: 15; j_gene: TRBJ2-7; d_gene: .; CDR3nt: TGCAGTGCTAGTTCTCTCCGGGGGCCGGCCTACGAGCAGTACTTC; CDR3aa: CSASSLRGPAYEQYF
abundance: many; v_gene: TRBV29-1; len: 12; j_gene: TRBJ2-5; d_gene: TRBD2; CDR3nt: TGCAGCTCCCTATGGGGAGGGGAGACCCAGTACTTC; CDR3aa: CSSLWGGETQYF
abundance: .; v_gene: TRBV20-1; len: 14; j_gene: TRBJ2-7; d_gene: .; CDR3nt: TGCAGTGCTGAGAGACAGGTCCCTTCCTACGAGCAGTACTTC; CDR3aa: CSAERQVPSYEQYF
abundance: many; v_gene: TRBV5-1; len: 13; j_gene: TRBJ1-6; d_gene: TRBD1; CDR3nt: TGCGCCAGTCGGACAGGGTCGAATTCACCCCTCCACTTT; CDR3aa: CASRTGSNSPLHF
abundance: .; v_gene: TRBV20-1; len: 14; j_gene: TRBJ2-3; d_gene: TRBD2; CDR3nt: TGCAGTGCTAGTGGACTAGAAGGGACAGATACGCAGTATTTT; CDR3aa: CSASGLEGTDTQYF
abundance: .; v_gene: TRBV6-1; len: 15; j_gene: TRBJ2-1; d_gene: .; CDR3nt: TGTGCCAGCAGGGCGGACAGTTGGCCCTACAATGAGCAGTTCTTC; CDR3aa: CASRADSWPYNEQFF
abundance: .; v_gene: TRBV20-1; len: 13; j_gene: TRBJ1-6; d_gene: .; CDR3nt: TGCAGTGCCTTCGGGACTGGGGATTCACCCCTCCACTTT; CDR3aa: CSAFGTGDSPLHF